This TCR beta chain was documented in a study of PD-L1 blockade in urothelial cancer. Some clones are missing from TCRdb's copy, which holds only in-frame ones; the method was immunoSEQ multiplex PCR. The sample holds roughly 90,000 clones, 90% seen once. This CDR3 has 15 residues. Germline V gene sequence: CDR1 LNHDA, CDR2 SQIVND (reference sequence). Unmatched junction bases numbered 7, after V lost 8 bases and J lost 1 base. This TCR was sampled from a man in his 60s with urothelial cancer. The starting material was PBMCs, obtained around atezolizumab (anti-PD-L1) treatment. The chain employs TRBV19 and TRBJ1-5; 8 bases are shared with TRBD1. CDR3 nucleotide sequence: TGTGCCAGTTTGGACAGGGTTGGAAGCAATCAGCCCCAGCATTTT. It encodes CASLDRVGSNQPQHF. Variable domain in full (rest from reference TRBV19 and TRBJ1-5): DGGITQSPKYLFRKEGQNVTLSCEQNLNHDAMYWYRQDPGQGLRLIYYSQIVNDFQKGDIAEGYSVSREKKESFPLTVTSAQKNPTAFYLCASLDRVGSNQPQHFGDGTRLSIL.